What follows are 26 T cell receptor beta chains derived from one specimen sequenced in a study of cytomegalovirus exposure and HLA in healthy donors. Generated by immunoSEQ multiplex PCR, the TCRdb table keeps only in-frame clones and is missing some. The profile shows around 56,000 clones, 89% of them singletons. The sample taken for sequencing was PBMCs. The receptors derive from a woman aged 18 to 35 in good health and CMV-seronegative.

The chain links TRBV9 to TRBJ1-4; TRBD1 might be the D (5 bases). Germline V gene lookup returns CDR1 SGDLS and CDR2 YYNGEE. CDR3 length: 15 amino acids. Trimming stripped 3 bases from V and 4 bases from J, with 13 bases between. CDR3: CASSETAFGNEKLFF. CDR3 coding DNA: TGTGCCAGCAGCGAGACAGCTTTCGGTAATGAAAAACTGTTTTTT.

The chain combines TRBV5-5 with TRBJ1-2; 10 bases agree with TRBD1. Germline CDR1 and CDR2: SGHKS and YYEKEE (reference sequence). The length of the CDR3 is 15 residues. V trimming: 4 bases; J trimming: 7 bases; junction bases outside the gene matches: 10. The CDR3 DNA reads as TGTGCCAGCAGCCGTTTGACAGGGGGCGATGGTGGCTACACCTTC. Protein: CASSRLTGGDGGYTF. The whole variable domain, filled in from reference TRBV5-5 and TRBJ1-2, reads DAGVTQSPTHLIKTRGQQVTLRCSPISGHKSVSWYQQVLGQGPQFIFQYYEKEERGRGNFPDRFSARQFPNYSSELNVNALLLGDSALYLCASSRLTGGDGGYTFGSGTRLTVV.

V and J are TRBV18 and TRBJ2-5, with D maybe TRBD1 (6 bases). The CDR3 contains 14 residues. Per the germline V gene, CDR1 is KGHSH and CDR2 is LQKENI. V shed 3 bases and J shed 1 base, with 9 bases lying between them. The CDR3 DNA reads TGTGCCAGCTCACCGACAGGAATCCAAGAGACCCAGTACTTC. Amino acids: CASSPTGIQETQYF. The complete variable domain, with remaining parts taken from reference TRBV18 and TRBJ2-5, reads NAGVMQNPRHLVRRRGQEARLRCSPMKGHSHVYWYRQLPEEGLKFMVYLQKENIIDESGMPKERFSAEFPKEGPSILRIQQVVRGDSAAYFCASSPTGIQETQYFGPGTRLLVL.

V is TRBV5-1 and J is TRBJ2-3; 13 bases align to TRBD2. The CDR3 length is 16 residues. CDR1 is SGHRS, CDR2 YFSETQ, per germline. V was clipped by 1 base and J by 4 bases; unmatched bases: 3. CDR3: CASSLSGTSGADTQYF. In DNA, the CDR3 is TGCGCCAGCAGCTTGTCTGGGACTAGCGGGGCAGATACGCAGTATTTT. The full variable domain, with the rest looked up from reference TRBV5-1 and TRBJ2-3, is KAGVTQTPRYLIKTRGQQVTLSCSPISGHRSVSWYQQTPGQGLQFLFEYFSETQRNKGNFPGRFSGRQFSNSRSEMNVSTLELGDSALYLCASSLSGTSGADTQYFGPGTRLTVL.

CDR3 in DNA: TGTGCCACCAGCATAGGGACAGGACTCACGAACACTGAAGCTTTCTTT. Protein sequence: CATSIGTGLTNTEAFF. The V gene is TRBV15, the J gene TRBJ1-1; 8 bases map to TRBD1. The CDR3 spans 16 residues. J was trimmed by 1 base and V by 4 bases; bases with no gene match: 8. Germline V gives CDR1 LNHNV, CDR2 YYDKDF (reference sequence).

The chain links TRBV5-1 to TRBJ1-1; D uncertain. Germline CDR1 SGHRS, CDR2 YFSETQ. CDR3 size: 17 residues. V lost 4 bases, J lost 0 bases, and 19 bases lay in between. Written as DNA, the CDR3 is TGCGCCAGCAGCCGGGTCGAGGGTTTAAATCTGAACACTGAAGCTTTCTTT. Amino acids: CASSRVEGLNLNTEAFF. The whole variable domain, remainder taken from reference TRBV5-1 and TRBJ1-1, is KAGVTQTPRYLIKTRGQQVTLSCSPISGHRSVSWYQQTPGQGLQFLFEYFSETQRNKGNFPGRFSGRQFSNSRSEMNVSTLELGDSALYLCASSRVEGLNLNTEAFFGQGTRLTVV.

This chain connects TRBV4-1 to TRBJ1-1, with 9 nucleotides matching TRBD1. V lost 4 bases to trimming and J lost 5 bases; unmatched junction nucleotides: 8. CDR1 and CDR2 (germline): MGHRA, YSYEKL. This CDR3 is built from 15 residues. Here the CDR3 reads CASSLEGQGGTEAFF. The CDR3 region has the DNA TGCGCCAGCAGCCTGGAGGGACAGGGTGGGACTGAAGCTTTCTTT.

For this clone: The same CDR3 is also encoded by other DNA sequences in this sample. V and J are TRBV6-5 and TRBJ1-5; 7 nucleotides align to TRBD1. V was clipped by 5 bases and J by 6 bases; unmatched bases: 1. From germline, CDR1 is MNHEY and CDR2 SVGAGI. The CDR3 length is 12 residues. The CDR3 loop reads CASSQGGQPQHF. As DNA, the CDR3 is TGTGCCAGCAGTCAGGGGGGTCAGCCCCAGCATTTT.

The chain combines TRBV10-3 with TRBJ1-5; 8 nucleotides agree with TRBD1. Germline CDR1 reads ENHRY; CDR2 reads SYGVKD. The CDR3 covers 18 residues. V shed 3 bases, J shed 2 bases, and the junction held 12 bases outside the gene matches. The DNA for the CDR3 is TGTGCCATCAGTGAACGCGGCCTTTTGGACAGGGGCAATCAGCCCCAGCATTTT. Translation: CAISERGLLDRGNQPQHF.

V is TRBV7-2 and J is TRBJ1-2; D is unclear. V was cut by 3 bases and J by 7 bases, with 6 bases left in between. This CDR3 comprises 11 residues. From germline, CDR1 is SGHTA and CDR2 FQGNSA. CDR3 region: CASSLAAGYTF. CDR3 DNA sequence: TGTGCCAGCAGCTTGGCGGCTGGCTACACCTTC.

CDR3: CASSEQGSHSPLHF. CDR3 DNA sequence: TGTGCCAGCAGTGAACAGGGGTCGCATTCACCCCTCCACTTT. This chain uses TRBV2 with TRBJ1-6; TRBD1 is a possible D gene (6 bases). Trimming cost V 2 bases and J 8 bases, with 10 bases left between them. Germline assignment: CDR1 SNHLY and CDR2 FYNNEI. The CDR3 sequence is 14 residues long.

This rearrangement joins TRBV2 to TRBJ2-1; 10 nucleotides align to TRBD2. There are 16 residues in the CDR3. Germline-derived CDR1 and CDR2 are SNHLY and FYNNEI. The V gene end was trimmed by 4 bases and the J gene end by 7 bases; junction bases not matched to a gene: 10. The CDR3 loop is CASSGQLAGVGNEQFF. The DNA for the CDR3 is TGTGCCAGCAGTGGACAGCTAGCGGGAGTTGGGAATGAGCAGTTCTTC.

The rearrangement uses TRBV15 and TRBJ2-3, with 7 bases fitting TRBD1. This CDR3 region has 16 residues. CDR1 is LNHNV, CDR2 YYDKDF, per germline (reference sequence). The V segment lost 2 bases and the J segment 1 base; nucleotides outside the gene matches: 6. In DNA form, the CDR3 reads TGTGCCACCAGCAGAAGCCCCGGACAGGGCACAGATACGCAGTATTTT. It is translated as CATSRSPGQGTDTQYF.

The chain employs TRBV14 and TRBJ2-2, with D unresolved. Trimming cost V 0 bases and J 5 bases, with 4 bases left between them. Germline assignment: CDR1 SGHDN and CDR2 FVKESK. The CDR3 is 13 amino acids. The CDR3 nucleotides read TGTGCCAGCAGCCAAGATTATACCGGGGAGCTGTTTTTT. Translating gives CASSQDYTGELFF.

This sequence joins TRBV2 and TRBJ1-1; D unresolved. The CDR3 is 11 amino acids. The germline gives CDR1 SNHLY, CDR2 FYNNEI. Trimming stripped 3 bases from V and 8 bases from J, with 7 bases between. The CDR3 region is CASSEYKEAFF. The CDR3 bases are TGTGCCAGCAGTGAGTACAAGGAAGCTTTCTTT.

This clone was picked up one time. For the CDR3, the DNA is TGTGCCAGCAGTGAAGGAGGAGTTCGACGGGTTAGCACAGATACGCAGTATTTT. As protein: CASSEGGVRRVSTDTQYF. The chain recombines TRBV2 with TRBJ2-3; D is unresolved. Germline V gene data show CDR1 as SNHLY and CDR2 as FYNNEI. The CDR3 covers 18 residues. The V end was cut by 1 base, the J end by 0 bases, with 17 bases between.

The chain has TRBV15 and TRBJ2-5, with 9 bases aligning to TRBD2. V gave up 0 bases and J gave up 1 base; unmatched junction bases: 6. This CDR3 has 17 amino acids. Per the germline V gene, CDR1 is LNHNV and CDR2 is YYDKDF (reference sequence). The CDR3 here is CATSRDLASGIQETQYF. CDR3 coding DNA: TGTGCCACCAGCAGAGATCTGGCTAGCGGGATCCAAGAGACCCAGTACTTC. Drawing the rest from reference TRBV15 and TRBJ2-5, the complete variable domain is DAMVIQNPRYQVTQFGKPVTLSCSQTLNHNVMYWYQQKSSQAPKLLFHYYDKDFNNEADTPDNFQSRRPNTSFCFLDIRSPGLGDTAMYLCATSRDLASGIQETQYFGPGTRLLVL.

V usage is TRBV5-1 and J usage is TRBJ2-7, with 8 bases that match TRBD1. The germline gives CDR1 SGHRS, CDR2 YFSETQ. The CDR3 length is 15 residues. J gave up 2 bases and V 0 bases, and 4 bases lay outside the gene matches. CDR3 nucleotides: TGCGCCAGCAGCTTGGGACAGGGGCTAACCTACGAGCAGTACTTC. As protein: CASSLGQGLTYEQYF. Variable domain in full (rest from reference TRBV5-1 and TRBJ2-7): KAGVTQTPRYLIKTRGQQVTLSCSPISGHRSVSWYQQTPGQGLQFLFEYFSETQRNKGNFPGRFSGRQFSNSRSEMNVSTLELGDSALYLCASSLGQGLTYEQYFGPGTRLTVT.

This clone has only a few counts. The genes are TRBV4-2 and TRBJ2-7; D is undetermined. The CDR3 is 12 amino acids. Germline V gene data show CDR1 as LGHNA and CDR2 as YNFKEQ. V was cut by 2 bases and J by 1 base, with 3 bases left in between. The CDR3 DNA sequence: TGTGCCAGCAGCCAACCTTCCTACGAGCAGTACTTC. The encoded protein is CASSQPSYEQYF.

This chain connects TRBV4-2 to TRBJ1-2; tentative D call: TRBD1 (5 bases). Trimming took off 4 bases at V and 1 base at J, with 10 bases between the two ends. Germline V gene lookup returns CDR1 LGHNA and CDR2 YNFKEQ. The CDR3 totals 14 residues. The CDR3 loop reads CASSPLDINYGYTF. DNA for the CDR3: TGTGCCAGCAGCCCTTTGGACATTAACTATGGCTACACCTTC.

The V gene is TRBV27, the J gene TRBJ1-5; 7 bases are a match to TRBD1. This CDR3 comprises 15 residues. The trim removed 3 bases at V and 6 bases at J, leaving 8 bases unmatched. Germline CDR1 MNHEY, CDR2 SMNVEV (reference sequence). As DNA, the CDR3 is TGTGCCAGCAGTTTGGCGGCAGGGGGAAGTCAGCCCCAGCATTTT. Its protein product is CASSLAAGGSQPQHF.

The table lists this clone with a count of one. The rearrangement uses TRBV27 and TRBJ1-1, with TRBD1 matching over 8 bases. This CDR3 is 14 amino acids long. The J segment lost 4 bases and the V segment lost 6 bases, leaving 7 bases of the junction unmatched. Germline V CDR1 and CDR2: MNHEY, SMNVEV (reference sequence). The CDR3: CASRMTGATTEAFF. As DNA, the CDR3 is TGTGCCAGCAGGATGACAGGGGCGACCACTGAAGCTTTCTTT.

The chain combines TRBV2 with TRBJ2-7, with a weak D call TRBD2 (5 bases). V was trimmed by 2 bases and J by 0 bases, leaving 8 bases between them. Looked up from germline, CDR1 is SNHLY and CDR2 is FYNNEI. The CDR3 extends over 14 amino acids. CDR3 bases: TGTGCCAGCAGTGAATCCGGGGTCTCCTACGAGCAGTACTTC. Translated: CASSESGVSYEQYF.

This chain connects TRBV30 to TRBJ2-3; possibly TRBD2 for D (6 bases). Trimming removed 6 bases from V and 4 bases from J, with 8 bases in between. Germline V gene data show CDR1 as GTSNPN and CDR2 as SVGIG (reference sequence). This CDR3 is built from 11 residues. As DNA, the CDR3 is TGTGCCTGCGGGAGTGCAGATACGCAGTATTTT. Translation gives CACGSADTQYF.

This clone has only a few counts. This chain uses TRBV14 with TRBJ1-1; perhaps TRBD1 as D (5 bases). Per the germline V gene, CDR1 is SGHDN and CDR2 is FVKESK. The CDR3 consists of 15 residues. V lost 1 base and J 4 bases, leaving 13 bases between the germline ends. CDR3 in DNA: TGTGCCAGCAGCCAAGCCCGCCTGGGGGGCACTGAAGCTTTCTTT. It encodes CASSQARLGGTEAFF. Full variable domain (missing parts from reference TRBV14 and TRBJ1-1): EAGVTQFPSHSVIEKGQTVTLRCDPISGHDNLYWYRRVMGKEIKFLLHFVKESKQDESGMPNNRFLAERTGGTYSTLKVQPAELEDSGVYFCASSQARLGGTEAFFGQGTRLTVV.

The chain carries TRBV4-1 and TRBJ2-1; TRBD2 aligns across 13 bases. V gave up 1 base and J gave up 0 bases; unmatched junction bases: 9. The germline V gene has CDR1 MGHRA and CDR2 YSYEKL. The CDR3 runs 20 residues. For the CDR3, the DNA is TGCGCCAGCAGCCAAGCGAGACTAGCGGGAGGCCCCAGCTCCTACAATGAGCAGTTCTTC. As protein: CASSQARLAGGPSSYNEQFF.